This T cell receptor beta chain was identified during a study of monozygotic twins with inflammatory bowel disease. Findings and limits, study-wide: Reduced clonotype sharing with other individuals was observed in IBD patients relative to healthy twins, especially with disease activity. TCRbeta inverse Simpson diversity was decreased in IBD patients versus healthy co-twins.

The CDR3 has 14 residues. Germline V lookup: CDR1 DFQATT, CDR2 SNEGSKA (reference sequence). Eight distinct reactions (per sample) were used to make the cDNA. Following a re-call of the 5' RACE reads, TCRdb has one entry per CDR3 protein and lacks DNA. Its table records some 170,000 distinct CDR3 sequences. With respect to this clonotype: Its antigen is unknown.

The chain combines TRBV20-1 with TRBJ2-7; the TCRdb D gene call, TRBD2, has no DNA to confirm it. Sequenced sample: blood. The sequence derives from a human donor with ulcerative colitis or Crohn's disease, or a healthy co-twin of an affected twin (not recorded which). This chain's CDR3 is CSARGGSQPYEQYF.